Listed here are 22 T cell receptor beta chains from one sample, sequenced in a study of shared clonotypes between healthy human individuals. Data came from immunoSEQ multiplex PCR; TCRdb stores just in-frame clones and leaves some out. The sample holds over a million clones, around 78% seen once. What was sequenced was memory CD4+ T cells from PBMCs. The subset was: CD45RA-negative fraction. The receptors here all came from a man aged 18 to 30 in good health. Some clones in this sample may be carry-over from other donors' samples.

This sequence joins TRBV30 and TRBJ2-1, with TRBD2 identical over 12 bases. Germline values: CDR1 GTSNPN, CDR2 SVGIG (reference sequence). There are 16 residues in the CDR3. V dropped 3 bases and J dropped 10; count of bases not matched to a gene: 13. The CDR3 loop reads CAWSAKGLAGTMEQFF. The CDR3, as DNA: TGTGCCTGGAGCGCTAAGGGACTAGCGGGTACAATGGAGCAGTTCTTC.

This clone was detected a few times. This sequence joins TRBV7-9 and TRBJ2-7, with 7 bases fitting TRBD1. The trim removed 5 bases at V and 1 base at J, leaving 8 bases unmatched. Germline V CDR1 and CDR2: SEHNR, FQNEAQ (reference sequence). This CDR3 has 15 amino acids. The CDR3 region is CASSQGTGQSYEQYF. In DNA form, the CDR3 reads TGTGCCAGCAGCCAAGGAACGGGACAGTCCTACGAGCAGTACTTC.

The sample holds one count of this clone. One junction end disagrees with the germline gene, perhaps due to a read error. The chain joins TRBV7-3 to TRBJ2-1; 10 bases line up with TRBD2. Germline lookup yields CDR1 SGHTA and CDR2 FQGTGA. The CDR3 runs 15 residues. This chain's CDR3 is CASSFIAGGYSEQFF. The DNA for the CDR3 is TGTGCCAGCAGCTTTATAGCGGGAGGTTACAGTGAGCAGTTCTTC.

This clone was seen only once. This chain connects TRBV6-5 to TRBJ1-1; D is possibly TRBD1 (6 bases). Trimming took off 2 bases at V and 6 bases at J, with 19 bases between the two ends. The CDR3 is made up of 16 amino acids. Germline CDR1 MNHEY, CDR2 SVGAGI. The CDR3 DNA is TGTGCCAGCAGTTACGTGGGGTCAATGTGGGGGCCTGAAGCTTTCTTT. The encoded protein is CASSYVGSMWGPEAFF.

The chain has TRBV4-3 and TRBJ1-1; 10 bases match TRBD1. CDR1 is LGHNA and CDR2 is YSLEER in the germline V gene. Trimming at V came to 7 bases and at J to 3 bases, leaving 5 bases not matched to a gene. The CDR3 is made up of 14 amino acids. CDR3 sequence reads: CASTRDRGYTEAFF. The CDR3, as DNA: TGCGCCAGCACTCGGGACAGGGGATACACTGAAGCTTTCTTT.

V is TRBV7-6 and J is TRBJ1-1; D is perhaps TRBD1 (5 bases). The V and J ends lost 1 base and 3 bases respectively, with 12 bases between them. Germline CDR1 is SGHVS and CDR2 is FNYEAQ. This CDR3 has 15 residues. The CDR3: CASSLVPGRDTEAFF. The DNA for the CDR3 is TGTGCCAGCAGCTTAGTACCAGGGCGAGACACTGAAGCTTTCTTT.

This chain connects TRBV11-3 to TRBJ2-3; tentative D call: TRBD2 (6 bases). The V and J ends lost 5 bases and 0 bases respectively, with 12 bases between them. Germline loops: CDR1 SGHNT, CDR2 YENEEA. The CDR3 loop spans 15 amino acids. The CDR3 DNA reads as TGTGCCAGCAGCCCCGGAGGGACTAGCACAGATACGCAGTATTTT. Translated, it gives CASSPGGTSTDTQYF.

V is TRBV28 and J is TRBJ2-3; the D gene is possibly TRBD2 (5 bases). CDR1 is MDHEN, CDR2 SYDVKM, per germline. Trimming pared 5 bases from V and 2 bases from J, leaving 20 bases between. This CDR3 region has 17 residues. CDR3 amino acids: CASSTPFGIRDTDTQYF. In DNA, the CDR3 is TGTGCCAGCAGTACCCCCTTCGGGATCCGGGACACAGATACGCAGTATTTT.

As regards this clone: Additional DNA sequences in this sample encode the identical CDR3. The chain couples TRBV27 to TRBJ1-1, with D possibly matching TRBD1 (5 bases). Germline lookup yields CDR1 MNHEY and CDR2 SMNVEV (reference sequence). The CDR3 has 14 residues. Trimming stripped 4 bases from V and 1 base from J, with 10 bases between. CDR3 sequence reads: CASSSTRGNTEAFF. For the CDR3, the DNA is TGTGCCAGCAGTTCAACGAGGGGGAACACTGAAGCTTTCTTT.

CDR3 region: CASSLVGGEETQYF. CDR3 in DNA: TGTGCCAGCAGCTTGGTGGGAGGAGAAGAGACCCAGTACTTC. The chain joins TRBV5-6 to TRBJ2-5; D may be TRBD2 (6 bases). The germline V gene encodes CDR1 SGHDT and CDR2 YYEEEE. With 0 bases removed from V and 3 bases from J, the gap between germline ends came to 9 bases. The CDR3 is 14 residues long.

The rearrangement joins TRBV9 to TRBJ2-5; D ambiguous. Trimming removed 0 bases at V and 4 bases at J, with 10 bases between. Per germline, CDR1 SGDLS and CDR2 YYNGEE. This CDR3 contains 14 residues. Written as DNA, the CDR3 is TGTGCCAGCAGCGTAGAGGGATTCGGAGAGACCCAGTACTTC. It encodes CASSVEGFGETQYF.

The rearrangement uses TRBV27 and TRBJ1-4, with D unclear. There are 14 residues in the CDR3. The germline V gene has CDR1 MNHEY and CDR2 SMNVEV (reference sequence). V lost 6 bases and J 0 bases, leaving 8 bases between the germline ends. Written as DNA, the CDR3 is TGTGCCAGCAGCCGAGGGACAACTAATGAAAAACTGTTTTTT. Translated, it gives CASSRGTTNEKLFF.

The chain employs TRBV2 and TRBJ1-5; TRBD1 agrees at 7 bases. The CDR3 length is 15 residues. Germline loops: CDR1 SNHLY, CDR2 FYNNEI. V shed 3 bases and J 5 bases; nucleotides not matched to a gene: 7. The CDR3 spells CASSEESGGDQPQHF. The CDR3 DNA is TGTGCCAGCAGTGAGGAATCAGGGGGAGATCAGCCCCAGCATTTT. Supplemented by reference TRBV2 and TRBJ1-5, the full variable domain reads EPEVTQTPSHQVTQMGQEVILRCVPISNHLYFYWYRQILGQKVEFLVSFYNNEISEKSEIFDDQFSVERPDGSNFTLKIRSTKLEDSAMYFCASSEESGGDQPQHFGDGTRLSIL.

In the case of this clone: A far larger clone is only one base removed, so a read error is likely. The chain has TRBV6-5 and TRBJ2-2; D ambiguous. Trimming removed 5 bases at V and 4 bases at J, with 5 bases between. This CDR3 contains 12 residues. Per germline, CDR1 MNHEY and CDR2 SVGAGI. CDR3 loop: CASSEVTGELFF. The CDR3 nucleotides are TGTGCCAGCAGTGAAGTCACCGGGGAGCTGTTTTTT.

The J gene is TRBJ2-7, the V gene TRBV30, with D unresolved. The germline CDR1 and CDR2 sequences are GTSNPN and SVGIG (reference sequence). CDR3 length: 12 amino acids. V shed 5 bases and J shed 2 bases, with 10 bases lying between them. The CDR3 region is CAWAASPYEQYF. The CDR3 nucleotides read TGTGCCTGGGCTGCATCCCCCTACGAGCAGTACTTC.

The DNA for the CDR3 is TGTGCCAGCAGCTTAGGGCCGTATCCCTCTAATGAGCAGTTCTTC. It encodes CASSLGPYPSNEQFF. The chain joins TRBV11-3 to TRBJ2-1; D unresolved. The V gene's germline CDR1 is SGHNT and CDR2 YENEEA. Trimming removed 1 base from V and 7 bases from J, with 14 bases in between. The CDR3 extends over 15 amino acids. The full variable domain, in which reference TRBV11-3 and TRBJ2-1 provide the parts outside the CDR3, is EAGVVQSPRYKIIEKKQPVAFWCNPISGHNTLYWYLQNLGQGPELLIRYENEEAVDDSQLPKDRFSAERLKGVDSTLKIQPAELGDSAVYLCASSLGPYPSNEQFFGPGTRLTVL.

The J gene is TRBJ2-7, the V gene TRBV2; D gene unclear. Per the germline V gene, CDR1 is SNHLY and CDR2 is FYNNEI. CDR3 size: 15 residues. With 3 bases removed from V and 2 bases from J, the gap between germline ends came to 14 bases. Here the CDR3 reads CASSDGQTHTYEQYF. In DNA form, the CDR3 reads TGTGCCAGCAGTGACGGGCAGACTCACACCTACGAGCAGTACTTC.

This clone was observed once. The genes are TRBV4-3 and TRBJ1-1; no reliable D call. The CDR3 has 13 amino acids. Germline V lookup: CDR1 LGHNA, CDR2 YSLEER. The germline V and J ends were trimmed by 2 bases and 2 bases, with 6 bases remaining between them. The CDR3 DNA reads TGCGCCAGCAGCCAACTCTTTAACACTGAAGCTTTCTTT. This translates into CASSQLFNTEAFF.

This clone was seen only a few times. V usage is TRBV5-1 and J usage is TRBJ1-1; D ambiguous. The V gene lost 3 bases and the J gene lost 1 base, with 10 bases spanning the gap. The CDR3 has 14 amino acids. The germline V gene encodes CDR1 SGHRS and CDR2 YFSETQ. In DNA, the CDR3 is TGCGCCAGCAGCTCTAATGTTGAGAACACTGAAGCTTTCTTT. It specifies CASSSNVENTEAFF. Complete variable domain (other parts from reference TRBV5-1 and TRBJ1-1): KAGVTQTPRYLIKTRGQQVTLSCSPISGHRSVSWYQQTPGQGLQFLFEYFSETQRNKGNFPGRFSGRQFSNSRSEMNVSTLELGDSALYLCASSSNVENTEAFFGQGTRLTVV.

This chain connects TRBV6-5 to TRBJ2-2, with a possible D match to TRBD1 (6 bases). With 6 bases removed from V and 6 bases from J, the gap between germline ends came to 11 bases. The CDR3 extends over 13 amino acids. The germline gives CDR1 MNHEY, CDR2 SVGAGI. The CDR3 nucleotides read TGTGCCAGCAGCTACAGGGTTCCCGGGGAGCTGTTTTTT. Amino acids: CASSYRVPGELFF.

The CDR3 region has the DNA TGTGCCAGCAGTGGTCGCGACAACTTCTCCGATGAGCAGTTCTTC. This codes for CASSGRDNFSDEQFF. This chain connects TRBV2 to TRBJ2-1; D gene ambiguous. Per germline, CDR1 SNHLY and CDR2 FYNNEI. The CDR3 loop spans 15 amino acids. V was trimmed by 4 bases and J by 8 bases, leaving 18 bases between them.

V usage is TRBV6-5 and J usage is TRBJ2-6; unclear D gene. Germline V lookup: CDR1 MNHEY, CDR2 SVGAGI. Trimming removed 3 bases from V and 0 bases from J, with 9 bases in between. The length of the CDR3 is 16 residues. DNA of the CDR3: TGTGCCAGCAGTTATTTGAGGACCTCTGGGGCCAACGTCCTGACTTTC. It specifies CASSYLRTSGANVLTF.